A selection of T cell receptor beta chains follows, all from one sample in a study of identical twins. Using its own MiXCR run on the 5' RACE reads, TCRdb lists one record per CDR3 protein. The sample has 250,000 or so distinct CDR3 sequences, about 8.3% seen once. This same sample was also part of a study on yellow fever vaccine responses in identical twins.

Material for sequencing was CD8+ T cells sorted from blood. The receptors here all came from a woman aged 18-30 years in good health. CDR3s include the opening cysteine and the closing phenylalanine or tryptophan. The D gene is left open where the match is weak. Clone size is shown for a subset of rows, as once, few, many or a class of expanded clone.

V gene	D gene	clone size	J gene	CDR3 DNA	CDR3 protein
TRBV4-1	.	many	TRBJ2-7	TGCGCCAGCAGCCAAGACCCAGGGATCTACGAGCAGTACTTC	CASSQDPGIYEQYF
TRBV5-4	TRBD1	.	TRBJ2-7	TGTGCCAGCAGGAACAGGGGACCCTCCTACGAGCAGTACTTC	CASRNRGPSYEQYF
TRBV5-1	.	many	TRBJ2-5	TGCGCCAGCAGCTTGGCGGCAGGGCTCGAGACCCAGTACTTC	CASSLAAGLETQYF
TRBV3-1	.	.	TRBJ2-7	TGTGCCAGCAGCCTCCGGCCCCTAGACGAGCAGTACTTC	CASSLRPLDEQYF
TRBV4-1	TRBD2	many	TRBJ2-7	TGCGCCAGCAGCCGGGATAGCGGGAGCGGGTACGAGCAGTACTTC	CASSRDSGSGYEQYF
TRBV5-4	.	.	TRBJ2-2	TGTGCCAGCAGCTTGGTCCAGGTGGAGGCCGGGGAGCTGTTTTTT	CASSLVQVEAGELFF
TRBV7-2	.	.	TRBJ2-4	TGTGCCAGCACCGTAGGGGCCTTAGGCAAAAACATTCAGTACTTC	CASTVGALGKNIQYF
TRBV29-1	TRBD1	many	TRBJ2-7	TGCAGCGTATCGGACAGGCTCTACGAGCAGTACTTC	CSVSDRLYEQYF
TRBV20-1	.	.	TRBJ2-7	TGCAGTGCTAGAGTCCCCAACAGGGAGACCTACGAGCAGTACTTC	CSARVPNRETYEQYF
TRBV5-6	.	few	TRBJ2-3	TGTGCCAGCAGCATACACCCGCTAGGGGGTAGGACAGATACGCAGTATTTT	CASSIHPLGGRTDTQYF
TRBV4-3	TRBD2	.	TRBJ2-1	TGCGCCAGCAGCCAAGATTGGACTAGCATCTACAATGAGCAGTTCTTC	CASSQDWTSIYNEQFF
TRBV20-1	.	.	TRBJ2-5	TGCAGTGCGAGATCGGGGCGAGCATCGGAGACCCAGTACTTC	CSARSGRASETQYF
TRBV28	.	many	TRBJ2-1	TGTGCCAGCAGTACCTACAAATTAAGCGGTAATGAGCAGTTCTTC	CASSTYKLSGNEQFF
TRBV27	TRBD2	few	TRBJ2-3	TGTGCCAGCAGTCTATGGACTAGCGTGGATACGCAGTATTTT	CASSLWTSVDTQYF
TRBV4-1	.	.	TRBJ2-1	TGCGCCAGCAGCCCCGACGCGGTGGGGGATGAGCAGTTCTTC	CASSPDAVGDEQFF
TRBV12-3/TRBV12-4	TRBD2	many	TRBJ2-1	TGTGCCAGCGCACTAGCGGGAGGAAATGAGCAGTTCTTC	CASALAGGNEQFF
TRBV2	.	few	TRBJ2-3	TGTGCCAGCAGTGATAGCGGACCTAGCACAGATACGCAGTATTTT	CASSDSGPSTDTQYF
TRBV7-3	.	few	TRBJ2-3	TGTGCCAGCAGCTTAATCGGGGCGGGAGATACGCAGTATTTT	CASSLIGAGDTQYF
TRBV29-1	.	many	TRBJ2-1	TGCAGCGTTGAAGGGTCTCCAGGGCGCAATGAGCAGTTCTTC	CSVEGSPGRNEQFF
TRBV29-1	.	.	TRBJ2-7	TGCAGCGTTGAGGATTCTAGTAGCCCCACCTACGAGCAGTACTTC	CSVEDSSSPTYEQYF
TRBV5-5	.	many	TRBJ1-4	TGTGCCAGCAGCGACGGGGCAACTAATGAAAAACTGTTTTTT	CASSDGATNEKLFF
TRBV2	TRBD1	few	TRBJ1-1	TGTGCCAGCAGGGACAGGGGGGAGGACACTGAAGCTTTCTTT	CASRDRGEDTEAFF
TRBV7-9	.	.	TRBJ2-7	TGTGCCAGCAGCACACTCGGGAACGAGCAGTACTTC	CASSTLGNEQYF
TRBV7-2	.	.	TRBJ2-7	TGTGCCAGCAGCTTAACCCTTTTGTCACACGAGCAGTACTTC	CASSLTLLSHEQYF
TRBV2	TRBD1	.	TRBJ2-1	TGTGCCAGCAGTGAACACACAGGGGGCGGCAATGAGCAGTTCTTC	CASSEHTGGGNEQFF
TRBV12-3/TRBV12-4	.	many	TRBJ2-1	TGTGCCAGCAGTTTCCATGAGCAGTTCTTC	CASSFHEQFF
TRBV6-2/TRBV6-3	.	.	TRBJ2-7	TGTGCCAGCAGTTCCCTCGGGACTTATAGCTCCTACGAGCAGTACTTC	CASSSLGTYSSYEQYF
TRBV7-2	.	many	TRBJ2-5	TGTGCCAGCAGCTCCCGAGGTTTGGAGACCCAGTACTTC	CASSSRGLETQYF
TRBV7-9	TRBD1	.	TRBJ1-1	TGTGCCAGCAGCTTGGATGCTGACAGGGTTGGCACTGAAGCTTTCTTT	CASSLDADRVGTEAFF
TRBV7-9	TRBD2	many	TRBJ2-1	TGTGCCAGCAGCCGCATTCCTAGCGGGCCGACCTACAATGAGCAGTTCTTC	CASSRIPSGPTYNEQFF
TRBV5-5	TRBD2	many	TRBJ2-7	TGTGCCAGCAGCACGACTAGCGGGAGCTCCTACGAGCAGTACTTC	CASSTTSGSSYEQYF
TRBV25-1	.	many	TRBJ1-4	TGTGCCAGCAGTGAATTAGGGGACACTGAAAAACTGTTTTTT	CASSELGDTEKLFF
TRBV7-2	TRBD2	many	TRBJ2-4	TGTGCCAGCAGCTTAGGCCTAGCGGGAGGAAGGTCCCTTCAGTACTTC	CASSLGLAGGRSLQYF
TRBV15	TRBD2	.	TRBJ2-7	TGTGCCACCAGCGATATAGCGGGAGGGTTATACGAGCAGTACTTC	CATSDIAGGLYEQYF
TRBV20-1	.	few	TRBJ1-1	TGCAGTGCTAGACCCCTCGAGGTTTTTACCACTGAAGCTTTCTTT	CSARPLEVFTTEAFF
TRBV7-9	.	few	TRBJ2-3	TGTGCCAGCGGCGAGGTAGGGGCAGATACGCAGTATTTT	CASGEVGADTQYF
TRBV12-3/TRBV12-4	TRBD2	once	TRBJ2-6	TGTGCCAGCAATTCCCGGCGCGGGGGGGGCTCTGGGGCCAACGTCCTGACTTTC	CASNSRRGGGSGANVLTF
TRBV28	.	.	TRBJ2-3	TGTGCCAGCAGTTTATCCGGGGAGGAGGGCACAGATACGCAGTATTTT	CASSLSGEEGTDTQYF
TRBV12-3/TRBV12-4	.	many	TRBJ2-5	TGTGCCAGCAGTTTCGCTGGGGAGACCCAGTACTTC	CASSFAGETQYF
TRBV12-3/TRBV12-4	.	.	TRBJ1-1	TGTGCCAGCAGTCGGGGGCCAGCTTTCTTT	CASSRGPAFF
TRBV20-1	.	.	TRBJ2-7	TGCAGTGCTAGAGATCAAGGACCGTTATACGAGCAGTACTTC	CSARDQGPLYEQYF
TRBV7-9	.	few	TRBJ2-2	TGTGCCAGCAGCTCCGAGGGGGTAGGAACCGGGGAGCTGTTTTTT	CASSSEGVGTGELFF
TRBV6-4	TRBD1	many	TRBJ2-1	TGTGCCAGCAGTGCCGGGACAGGGGGCGATGAGCAGTTCTTC	CASSAGTGGDEQFF
TRBV6-2/TRBV6-3	.	.	TRBJ1-1	TGTGCCAGCTCCGTTTCGCCTAACTACCTGAACACTGAAGCTTTCTTT	CASSVSPNYLNTEAFF
TRBV14	.	many	TRBJ2-7	TGTGCCAGCAGCCAAACCCCACAGGGTGAACCGTACTTC	CASSQTPQGEPYF
TRBV5-6	.	many	TRBJ1-1	TGTGCCAGCAGACATAACCCTGAAGCTTTCTTT	CASRHNPEAFF
TRBV11-1	.	few	TRBJ1-5	TGTGCCAGCAGCTTAGGCGATGAAGGGCCTTCGAGCAATCAGCCCCAGCATTTT	CASSLGDEGPSSNQPQHF
TRBV6-2/TRBV6-3	TRBD2	few	TRBJ2-2	TGTGCCAGCAGTTATCAGCGACTAGCGGGTGACGGGGAGCTGTTTTTT	CASSYQRLAGDGELFF
TRBV12-3/TRBV12-4	.	many	TRBJ2-5	TGTGCCAGCAGTTCGACAGGACCGAAGGAGACCCAGTACTTC	CASSSTGPKETQYF
TRBV15	.	.	TRBJ2-7	TGTGCCACCGCGGCAGGGTCCTACGAGCAGTACTTC	CATAAGSYEQYF
TRBV5-4	TRBD1	few	TRBJ2-3	TGTGCCAGCAACTCCAAGGGGGCGATTATAGATACGCAGTATTTT	CASNSKGAIIDTQYF
TRBV27	.	.	TRBJ2-2	TGTGCCAGCAGTTTAGACTACAGGAACACCGGGGAGCTGTTTTTT	CASSLDYRNTGELFF
TRBV4-2	.	few	TRBJ1-2	TGTGCCAGCAGCCAAGAACGGGACCCCATAGGAGGCTACACCTTC	CASSQERDPIGGYTF
TRBV29-1	TRBD2	few	TRBJ2-1	TGCAGCGTTGAGGCAGCGGGGGGACACAATGAGCAGTTCTTC	CSVEAAGGHNEQFF
TRBV5-1	.	many	TRBJ1-1	TGCGCCAGCACCGAGGATACTTTGAACACTGAAGCTTTCTTT	CASTEDTLNTEAFF
TRBV5-5	.	many	TRBJ2-7	TGTGCCAGCACCTCAGGCTACGAGCAGTACTTC	CASTSGYEQYF
TRBV14	.	many	TRBJ2-7	TGTGCCAGCAGCCAAAGCACAGGGTACGAGCAGTACTTC	CASSQSTGYEQYF
TRBV20-1	.	.	TRBJ2-3	TGCAGTGCCAAGATCCTAGTTGCCGATACGCAGTATTTT	CSAKILVADTQYF
TRBV24-1	.	few	TRBJ1-1	TGTGCCACCAGTGAAGGACAGAGTAACACTGAAGCTTTCTTT	CATSEGQSNTEAFF